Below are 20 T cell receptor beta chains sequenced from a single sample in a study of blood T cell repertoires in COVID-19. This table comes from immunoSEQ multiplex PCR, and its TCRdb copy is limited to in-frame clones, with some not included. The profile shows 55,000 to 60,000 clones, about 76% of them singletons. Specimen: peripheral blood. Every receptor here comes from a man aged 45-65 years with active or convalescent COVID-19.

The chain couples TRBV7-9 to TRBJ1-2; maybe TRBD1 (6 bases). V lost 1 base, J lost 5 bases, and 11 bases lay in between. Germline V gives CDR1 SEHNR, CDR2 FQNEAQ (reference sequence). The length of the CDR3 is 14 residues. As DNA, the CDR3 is TGTGCCAGCAGCTTAGGACAGGCAGGGTATGGCTACACCTTC. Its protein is CASSLGQAGYGYTF. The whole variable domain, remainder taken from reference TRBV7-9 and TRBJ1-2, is DTGVSQNPRHKITKRGQNVTFRCDPISEHNRLYWYRQTLGQGPEFLTYFQNEAQLEKSRLLSDRFSAERPKGSFSTLEIQRTEQGDSAMYLCASSLGQAGYGYTFGSGTRLTVV.

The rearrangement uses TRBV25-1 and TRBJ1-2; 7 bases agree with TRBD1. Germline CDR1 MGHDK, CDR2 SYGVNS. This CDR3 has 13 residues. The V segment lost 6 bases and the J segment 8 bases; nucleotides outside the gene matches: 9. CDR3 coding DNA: TGTGCCAGCAGCCCCCGACAGGGCGGGGGCTACACCTTC. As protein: CASSPRQGGGYTF.

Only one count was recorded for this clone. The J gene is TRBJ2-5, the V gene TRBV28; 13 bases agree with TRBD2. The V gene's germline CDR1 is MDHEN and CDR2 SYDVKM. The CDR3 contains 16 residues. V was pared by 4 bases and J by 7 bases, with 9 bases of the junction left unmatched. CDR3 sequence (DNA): TGTGCCAGCAGTTACGGACTAGCGGGGGCTGGAGCGACCCAGTACTTC. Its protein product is CASSYGLAGAGATQYF.

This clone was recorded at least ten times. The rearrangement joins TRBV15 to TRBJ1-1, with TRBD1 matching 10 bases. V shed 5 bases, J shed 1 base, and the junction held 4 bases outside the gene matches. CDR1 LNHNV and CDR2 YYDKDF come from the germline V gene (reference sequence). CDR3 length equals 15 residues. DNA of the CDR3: TGTGCCACCAGCGAGAGGACAGGGGGGAACACTGAAGCTTTCTTT. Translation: CATSERTGGNTEAFF.

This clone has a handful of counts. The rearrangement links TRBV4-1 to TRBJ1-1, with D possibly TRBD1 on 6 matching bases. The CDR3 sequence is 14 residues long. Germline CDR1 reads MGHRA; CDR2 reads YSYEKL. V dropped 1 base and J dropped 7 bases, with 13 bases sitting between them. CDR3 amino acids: CASSQGVGQNEAFF. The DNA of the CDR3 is TGCGCCAGCAGCCAAGGGGTTGGACAGAATGAAGCTTTCTTT.

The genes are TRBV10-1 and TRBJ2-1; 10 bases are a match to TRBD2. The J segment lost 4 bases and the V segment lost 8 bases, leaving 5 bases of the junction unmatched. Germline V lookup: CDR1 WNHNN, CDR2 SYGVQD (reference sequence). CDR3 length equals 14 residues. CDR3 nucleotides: TGCGCCAGCCAACCTAGCGGGAGTTACAATGAGCAGTTCTTC. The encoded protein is CASQPSGSYNEQFF.

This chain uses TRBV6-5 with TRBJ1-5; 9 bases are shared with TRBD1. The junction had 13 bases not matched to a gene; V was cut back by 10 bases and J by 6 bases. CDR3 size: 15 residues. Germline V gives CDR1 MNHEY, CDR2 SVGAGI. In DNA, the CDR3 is TGTGCCACCCACACCGGGACAGGGCCCCGTCAGCCCCAGCATTTT. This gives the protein CATHTGTGPRQPQHF.

Here the CDR3 DNA reads TGCGCCAGCCAGGATCACAGGACAGGGAGGAACGGGGAGCTGTTTTTT. Amino acids: CASQDHRTGRNGELFF. The V gene is TRBV10-2, the J gene TRBJ2-2, with 8 bases aligning to TRBD1. CDR3 length equals 16 residues. V shed 8 bases and J 7 bases; nucleotides not matched to a gene: 15. The germline V gene has CDR1 WSHSY and CDR2 SAAADI.

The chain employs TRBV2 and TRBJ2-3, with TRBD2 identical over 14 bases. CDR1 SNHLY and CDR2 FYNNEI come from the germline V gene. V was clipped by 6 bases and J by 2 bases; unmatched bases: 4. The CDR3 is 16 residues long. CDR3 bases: TGTGCCAGCAGCCGGACTAGCGGGGGGACCACAGATACGCAGTATTTT. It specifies CASSRTSGGTTDTQYF.

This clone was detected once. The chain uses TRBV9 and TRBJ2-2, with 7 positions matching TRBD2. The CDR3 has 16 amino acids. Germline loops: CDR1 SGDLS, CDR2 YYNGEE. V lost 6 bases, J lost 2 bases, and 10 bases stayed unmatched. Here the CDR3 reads CASNLGSSGNTGELFF. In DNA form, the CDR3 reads TGTGCCAGCAACCTGGGGTCTAGCGGAAACACCGGGGAGCTGTTTTTT.

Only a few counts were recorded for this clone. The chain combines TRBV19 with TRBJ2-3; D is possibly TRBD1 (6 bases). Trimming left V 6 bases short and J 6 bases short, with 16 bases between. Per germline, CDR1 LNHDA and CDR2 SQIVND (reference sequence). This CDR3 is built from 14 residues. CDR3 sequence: CASSIVGGRDTQYF. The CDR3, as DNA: TGTGCCAGTAGCATCGTTGGGGGCAGGGATACGCAGTATTTT.

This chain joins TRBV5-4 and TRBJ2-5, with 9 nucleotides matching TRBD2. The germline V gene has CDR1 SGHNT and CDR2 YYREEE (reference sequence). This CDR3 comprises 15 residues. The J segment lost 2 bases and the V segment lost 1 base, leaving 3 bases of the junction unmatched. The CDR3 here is CASSLKLAGQETQYF. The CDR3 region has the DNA TGTGCCAGCAGCTTGAAGCTAGCGGGGCAAGAGACCCAGTACTTC.

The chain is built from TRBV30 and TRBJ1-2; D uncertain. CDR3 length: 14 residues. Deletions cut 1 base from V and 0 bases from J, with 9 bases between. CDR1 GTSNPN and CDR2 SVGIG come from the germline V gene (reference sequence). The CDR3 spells CAWSEDFANYGYTF. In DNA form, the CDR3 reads TGTGCCTGGAGTGAGGACTTTGCTAACTATGGCTACACCTTC.

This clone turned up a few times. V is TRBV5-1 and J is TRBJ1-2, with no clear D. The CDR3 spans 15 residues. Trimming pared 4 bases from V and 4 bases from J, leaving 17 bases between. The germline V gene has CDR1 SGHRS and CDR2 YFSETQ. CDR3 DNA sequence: TGCGCCAGCAGCCTCTCCGTCGACACTTCCTATGGCTACACCTTC. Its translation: CASSLSVDTSYGYTF.

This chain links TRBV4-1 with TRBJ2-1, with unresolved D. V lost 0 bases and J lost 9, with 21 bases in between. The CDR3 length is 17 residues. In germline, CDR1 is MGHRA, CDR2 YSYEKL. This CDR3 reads CASSQESGMVQDCEQFF. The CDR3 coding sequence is TGCGCCAGCAGCCAAGAATCCGGTATGGTTCAAGATTGTGAGCAGTTCTTC.

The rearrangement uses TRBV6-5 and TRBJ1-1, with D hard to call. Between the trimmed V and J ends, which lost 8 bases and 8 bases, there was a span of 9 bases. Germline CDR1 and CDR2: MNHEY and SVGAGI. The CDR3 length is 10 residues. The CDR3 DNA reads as TGTGCCAGCCCCGCCCGGGAAGCTTTCTTT. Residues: CASPAREAFF.

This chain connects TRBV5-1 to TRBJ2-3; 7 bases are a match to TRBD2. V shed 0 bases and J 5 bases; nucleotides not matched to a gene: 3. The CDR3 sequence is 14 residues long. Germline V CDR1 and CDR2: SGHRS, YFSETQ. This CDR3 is CASSLEAGEDTQYF. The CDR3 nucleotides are TGCGCCAGCAGCTTGGAGGCGGGGGAAGATACGCAGTATTTT.

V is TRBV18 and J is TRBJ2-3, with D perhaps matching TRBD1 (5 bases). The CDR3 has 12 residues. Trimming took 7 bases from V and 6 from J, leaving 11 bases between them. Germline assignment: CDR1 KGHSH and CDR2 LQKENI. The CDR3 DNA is TGTGCCAGCTTGAACCCAGGGGATACGCAGTATTTT. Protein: CASLNPGDTQYF.

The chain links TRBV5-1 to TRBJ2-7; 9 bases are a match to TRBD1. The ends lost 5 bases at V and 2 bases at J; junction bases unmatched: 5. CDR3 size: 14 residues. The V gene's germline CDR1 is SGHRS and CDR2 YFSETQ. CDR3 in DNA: TGCGCCAGCAGTAATACAGGGGGCCCCTACGAGCAGTACTTC. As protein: CASSNTGGPYEQYF.

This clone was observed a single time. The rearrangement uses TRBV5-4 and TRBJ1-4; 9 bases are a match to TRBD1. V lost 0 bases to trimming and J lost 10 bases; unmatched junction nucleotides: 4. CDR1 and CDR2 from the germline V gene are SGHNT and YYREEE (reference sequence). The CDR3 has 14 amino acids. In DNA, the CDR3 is TGTGCCAGCAGCTTGGGGACAGGGGCGGCAAAACTGTTTTTT. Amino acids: CASSLGTGAAKLFF.